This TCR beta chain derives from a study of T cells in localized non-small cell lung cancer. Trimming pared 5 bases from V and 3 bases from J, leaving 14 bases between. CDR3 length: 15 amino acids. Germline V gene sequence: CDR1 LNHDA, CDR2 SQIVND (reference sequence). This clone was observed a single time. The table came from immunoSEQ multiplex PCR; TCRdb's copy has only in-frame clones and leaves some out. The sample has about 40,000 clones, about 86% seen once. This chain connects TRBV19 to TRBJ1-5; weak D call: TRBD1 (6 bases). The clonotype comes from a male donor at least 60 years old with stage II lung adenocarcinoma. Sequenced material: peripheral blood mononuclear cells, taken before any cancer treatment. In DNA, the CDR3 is TGTGCCAGTAGTGCATTACAGGGCCCCAATCAGCCCCAGCATTTT. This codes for CASSALQGPNQPQHF.